These T cell receptor beta chains were read from a single sample in a study of T cells after yellow fever vaccination. TCRdb re-analysed the 5' RACE reads in MiXCR, keeping a single row per CDR3 protein. The sample contains about 320,000 distinct CDR3 sequences, 4% to 5.5% of which appear only once. Source: PBMCs, taken 15 days after the yellow fever booster vaccination. These receptors came from a man aged 18 to 29 who received the YFV17D yellow fever vaccine. The CDR3 runs from the conserved cysteine through the conserved F or W. Fields, in order: D gene, clone size, V gene, J gene, CDR3 DNA, CDR3 protein. The D gene is left open where the match is weak. Clone sizes are given selectively: once, few, many, or a class where the clone is expanded.

D: TRBD2
size: many
V: TRBV29-1
J: TRBJ2-7
DNA: TGCAGCGTTGGGAGCGGGGAAAGGTACTTC
CDR3: CSVGSGERYF

D: .
size: many
V: TRBV20-1
J: TRBJ2-5
DNA: TGCAGTGCTAGACCGGGACACCTCCAAGAGACCCAGTACTTC
CDR3: CSARPGHLQETQYF

D: .
size: many
V: TRBV7-9
J: TRBJ2-2
DNA: TGTGCCAGCAGCTCCTTGACACACACCGGGGAGCTGTTTTTT
CDR3: CASSSLTHTGELFF

D: TRBD2
size: .
V: TRBV20-1
J: TRBJ2-3
DNA: TGCAGTGCTCCCCCCGGGGGGGGCGGCACAGATACGCAGTATTTT
CDR3: CSAPPGGGGTDTQYF

D: .
size: many
V: TRBV7-2
J: TRBJ2-2
DNA: TGTGCCAGCATCCTACCGACTCCATTCACCGGGGAGCTGTTTTTT
CDR3: CASILPTPFTGELFF

D: .
size: many
V: TRBV6-5
J: TRBJ2-7
DNA: TGTGCCAGCAGTTACTCGGTTGGCAGGGCCTACGAGCAGTACTTC
CDR3: CASSYSVGRAYEQYF

D: TRBD1
size: .
V: TRBV29-1
J: TRBJ1-1
DNA: TGCAGCGTTGCCCTGACAGGGGGGAACACTGAAGCTTTCTTT
CDR3: CSVALTGGNTEAFF

D: .
size: .
V: TRBV4-3
J: TRBJ2-2
DNA: TGCGCCAGCACTCGCGGGTATCCGAACACCGGGGAGCTGTTTTTT
CDR3: CASTRGYPNTGELFF

D: TRBD1
size: many
V: TRBV5-5
J: TRBJ1-6
DNA: TGTGCCAGCAGCTGGTCAGGGGGCTACAGCTCCTATAATTCACCCCTCCACTTT
CDR3: CASSWSGGYSSYNSPLHF

D: .
size: many
V: TRBV20-1
J: TRBJ2-4
DNA: TGCAGTGCAGAAGGACACCTACAAAACATTCAGTACTTC
CDR3: CSAEGHLQNIQYF

D: .
size: many
V: TRBV2
J: TRBJ1-1
DNA: TGTGCCAGCAGTGAGGGGGCAGGGACTGAAGCTTTCTTT
CDR3: CASSEGAGTEAFF

D: .
size: few
V: TRBV9
J: TRBJ2-3
DNA: TGTGCCAGCAGCGTATATGGGTCCACAGATACGCAGTATTTT
CDR3: CASSVYGSTDTQYF

D: .
size: .
V: TRBV24-1
J: TRBJ2-2
DNA: TGTGCCACCAGTGCCCCAACAGACGGGGAGCTGTTTTTT
CDR3: CATSAPTDGELFF

D: TRBD1
size: many
V: TRBV10-2
J: TRBJ1-1
DNA: TGCGCCAGCACCCAACAGGGGACTGAAGCTTTCTTT
CDR3: CASTQQGTEAFF

D: .
size: few
V: TRBV11-3
J: TRBJ2-3
DNA: TGTGCCAGCAGCCCCGGAGACATAGACACAGATACGCAGTATTTT
CDR3: CASSPGDIDTDTQYF

D: .
size: .
V: TRBV12-3/TRBV12-4
J: TRBJ1-3
DNA: TGTGCCAGCCGGGGTTCCAGGGGACGGGAAAACACCATATATTTT
CDR3: CASRGSRGRENTIYF

D: .
size: few
V: TRBV5-1
J: TRBJ1-3
DNA: TGCGCCAGCAGCTTGGGGGTACCGAGCTCTGGAAACACCATATATTTT
CDR3: CASSLGVPSSGNTIYF

D: .
size: .
V: TRBV9
J: TRBJ1-4
DNA: TGTGCCAGCAGCGAGGACCCTGTCGGTGAAAAACTGTTTTTT
CDR3: CASSEDPVGEKLFF

D: .
size: few
V: TRBV20-1
J: TRBJ1-6
DNA: TGCAGTGCTAGATCTTTCGGGGCGACCACAGGACATTCACCCCTCCACTTT
CDR3: CSARSFGATTGHSPLHF

D: .
size: few
V: TRBV10-3
J: TRBJ1-1
DNA: TGTGCCATCAGTGAAGGCCCGCACCGGAACACTGAAGCTTTCTTT
CDR3: CAISEGPHRNTEAFF

D: .
size: few
V: TRBV7-9
J: TRBJ1-2
DNA: TGTGCCAGCAGCCGTAGTGGAGGGGTCGTTAACTATGGCTACACCTTC
CDR3: CASSRSGGVVNYGYTF

D: .
size: .
V: TRBV4-2
J: TRBJ1-2
DNA: TGTGCCAGCAGCCTGGTATCGCCCAGTGGCTACACCTTC
CDR3: CASSLVSPSGYTF

D: .
size: few
V: TRBV6-5
J: TRBJ1-1
DNA: TGTGCCAGCAGGACTCCTAACCGGGACGCTACTTTCTTT
CDR3: CASRTPNRDATFF

D: .
size: few
V: TRBV28
J: TRBJ1-5
DNA: TGTGCCAGCAGGTTAGAAACCAATCAGCCCCAGCATTTT
CDR3: CASRLETNQPQHF

D: TRBD2
size: .
V: TRBV9
J: TRBJ2-1
DNA: TGTGCCAGCACCCCATCATCGGGGGGTTCTCGGAATGAGCAGTTCTTC
CDR3: CASTPSSGGSRNEQFF

D: TRBD2
size: .
V: TRBV28
J: TRBJ2-1
DNA: TGTGCCAGCAGGCTCGGCGGGGGGGCCTACAATGAGCAGTTCTTC
CDR3: CASRLGGGAYNEQFF

D: .
size: many
V: TRBV4-1
J: TRBJ2-3
DNA: TGCGCCAGCACCTACGGACCCTCGTTTGATACGCAGTATTTT
CDR3: CASTYGPSFDTQYF

D: .
size: few
V: TRBV10-1
J: TRBJ1-1
DNA: TGCGCCAGCAGTGAGAGACACACTGAAGCTTTCTTT
CDR3: CASSERHTEAFF

D: .
size: few
V: TRBV7-9
J: TRBJ1-4
DNA: TGTGCCAGCAGCTTAACAGGAAATATCGAAAAACTGTTTTTT
CDR3: CASSLTGNIEKLFF

D: TRBD2
size: many
V: TRBV6-5
J: TRBJ2-2
DNA: TGTGCCAGCAGTTACCCGCGGGGGGGCACCGGGGAGCTGTTTTTT
CDR3: CASSYPRGGTGELFF

D: .
size: few
V: TRBV6-5
J: TRBJ2-7
DNA: TGTGCCAGCAGTTACTCGGCTCGACACTACGAGCAGTACTTC
CDR3: CASSYSARHYEQYF

D: .
size: many
V: TRBV15
J: TRBJ1-1
DNA: TGTGCCACCAGCAGAGCTACGACAGGAGGAGGATGGGCTTTCTTT
CDR3: CATSRATTGGGWAFF

D: .
size: many
V: TRBV24-1
J: TRBJ2-1
DNA: TGTGCCACCAGTGACAGCGACAGCGGCCCCCACAATGAGCAGTTCTTC
CDR3: CATSDSDSGPHNEQFF

D: TRBD1
size: .
V: TRBV6-4
J: TRBJ2-7
DNA: TGTGCCAGCAGGACGAGAATGGGACAGCTCTACGAGCAGTACTTC
CDR3: CASRTRMGQLYEQYF

D: .
size: many
V: TRBV24-1
J: TRBJ2-1
DNA: TGTGCCACCAGTGATCTTAGGTATGAGCAGTTCTTC
CDR3: CATSDLRYEQFF

D: .
size: .
V: TRBV12-3/TRBV12-4
J: TRBJ2-3
DNA: TGTGCCAGCAGGTCCGGATTCCCAGATACGCAGTATTTT
CDR3: CASRSGFPDTQYF

D: .
size: .
V: TRBV10-3
J: TRBJ2-5
DNA: TGTGCCATCAGTGACATACAAGAGACCCAGTACTTC
CDR3: CAISDIQETQYF

D: .
size: few
V: TRBV20-1
J: TRBJ1-6
DNA: TGCAGTGCTAGGGCCAGGACAGCTTATAATTCACCCCTCCACTTT
CDR3: CSARARTAYNSPLHF

D: .
size: many
V: TRBV7-3
J: TRBJ1-1
DNA: TGTGCCAGCAGCTTAACCGGACTTATGAACACTGAAGCTTTCTTT
CDR3: CASSLTGLMNTEAFF

D: .
size: many
V: TRBV12-3/TRBV12-4
J: TRBJ2-1
DNA: TGTGCCAGCAGCCGACTCCCTCGGGGGAATGAGCAGTTCTTC
CDR3: CASSRLPRGNEQFF

D: TRBD1
size: many
V: TRBV25-1
J: TRBJ2-5
DNA: TGTGCCAGCAGTGTCATGGGACAGGGAAACCAAGAGACCCAGTACTTC
CDR3: CASSVMGQGNQETQYF

D: TRBD2
size: .
V: TRBV7-8
J: TRBJ2-5
DNA: TGTGCCAGCAGCTCGCTTTGGGGCCTAGCGGGGGGTGAGACCCAGTACTTC
CDR3: CASSSLWGLAGGETQYF

D: TRBD1
size: .
V: TRBV20-1
J: TRBJ2-3
DNA: TGCAGTGCTAGAGGATGGACAGGGGGGGCAGATACGCAGTATTTT
CDR3: CSARGWTGGADTQYF

D: TRBD1
size: few
V: TRBV5-6
J: TRBJ1-4
DNA: TGTGCCAGCAGCACCGGGACAGGGTTCGAAAAACTGTTTTTT
CDR3: CASSTGTGFEKLFF

D: TRBD2
size: few
V: TRBV5-6
J: TRBJ2-5
DNA: TGTGCCAGCAGCTTTACTAGCGGGGGGAATAAAGAGACCCAGTACTTC
CDR3: CASSFTSGGNKETQYF

D: .
size: few
V: TRBV6-2/TRBV6-3
J: TRBJ1-5
DNA: TGTGCCAGCAGTTACCCACGGGGTAGCAATCAGCCCCAGCATTTT
CDR3: CASSYPRGSNQPQHF

D: .
size: many
V: TRBV12-3/TRBV12-4
J: TRBJ1-1
DNA: TGTGCCAGCAGTTTAGTGGGGTCTGAAGCTTTCTTT
CDR3: CASSLVGSEAFF

D: .
size: many
V: TRBV7-9
J: TRBJ1-5
DNA: TGTGCCAGCAGCTTGGGGCAAGATTTTCAGCCCCAGCATTTT
CDR3: CASSLGQDFQPQHF

D: TRBD2
size: many
V: TRBV20-1
J: TRBJ2-3
DNA: TGCGGAGCTAGCGGGGGGGTTGATCTATCTGAGACAGATACGCAGTATTTT
CDR3: CGASGGVDLSETDTQYF

D: .
size: many
V: TRBV4-1
J: TRBJ2-5
DNA: TGCGCCAGCAGCCAAGACGTTCGGCAAAGGGAAGAGACCCAGTACTTC
CDR3: CASSQDVRQREETQYF

D: .
size: few
V: TRBV7-2
J: TRBJ1-2
DNA: TGTGCCAGCAGCTTTTTGGGCAGGGTGGGATATGGCTACACCTTC
CDR3: CASSFLGRVGYGYTF

D: .
size: many
V: TRBV12-3/TRBV12-4
J: TRBJ2-3
DNA: TGTGCCAGCAGTTTCCGTCGCCCTCTAGGTACGCAGTATTTT
CDR3: CASSFRRPLGTQYF

D: TRBD2
size: .
V: TRBV7-2
J: TRBJ2-3
DNA: TGTGCCAGCAGCCCAGCGGGGGGGCAGGATACGCAGTATTTT
CDR3: CASSPAGGQDTQYF

D: TRBD1
size: few
V: TRBV7-2
J: TRBJ2-1
DNA: TGTGCCAGCACCCGTGACAGGGGGAGCTACAATGAGCAGTTCTTC
CDR3: CASTRDRGSYNEQFF

D: .
size: .
V: TRBV23-1
J: TRBJ1-1
DNA: TGCGCCAGCAGCAGGGAGATGAACACTGAAGCTTTCTTT
CDR3: CASSREMNTEAFF

D: .
size: .
V: TRBV6-1
J: TRBJ2-3
DNA: TGTGCCAGTGGCTCACTCAGGTATTTT
CDR3: CASGSLRYF